This T cell receptor beta chain was profiled in a study of T cells in Graves' hyperthyroidism and ophthalmopathy. In the study overall: Before treatment of any kind, peripheral blood was taken at initial diagnosis.

This clonotype was observed once. For the diagnoses, clinical symptoms, serum thyroxine and TRAb, thyroid ultrasound and orbital computed tomography were used. What was amplified from RNA transcripts were TCR beta CDR3 regions. HTBI primers drove first-round RT-PCR of the TCR CDR3. TCRdb processed the multiplex PCR reads anew with MiXCR; each CDR3 protein has one entry. The data show fewer than 650,000 distinct CDR3 sequences, 12% to 15% seen once. The V gene end was trimmed by 4 bases and the J gene end by 2 bases; junction bases not matched to a gene: 10. The CDR3 is 17 amino acids. The germline gives CDR1 KGHDR, CDR2 SFDVKD.

Sequences were obtained from blood. The chain couples TRBV24-1 to TRBJ2-3, with 8 bases identical to TRBD2. The sequence was collected from a woman younger than 35 with Graves' ophthalmopathy. In DNA, the CDR3 is TGTGCCACCAGTGAGTCGCTAGCGGGCTTTAACACAGATACGCAGTATTTT. Translated: CATSESLAGFNTDTQYF.